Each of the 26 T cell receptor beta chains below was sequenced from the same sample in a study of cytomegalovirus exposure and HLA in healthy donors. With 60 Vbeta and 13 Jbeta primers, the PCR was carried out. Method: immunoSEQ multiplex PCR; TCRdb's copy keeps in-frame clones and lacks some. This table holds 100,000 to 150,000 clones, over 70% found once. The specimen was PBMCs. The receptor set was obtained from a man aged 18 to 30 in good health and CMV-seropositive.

CDR3: CASSNPGGATMNEQFF. The DNA for the CDR3 is TGTGCCAGCAGTAATCCAGGGGGCGCTACGATGAATGAGCAGTTCTTC. The V gene is TRBV6-6, the J gene TRBJ2-1; 8 bases match TRBD1. The germline CDR1 and CDR2 sequences are MNHNY and SVGAGI (reference sequence). V dropped 5 bases and J dropped 7; count of bases not matched to a gene: 13. The CDR3 covers 16 residues.

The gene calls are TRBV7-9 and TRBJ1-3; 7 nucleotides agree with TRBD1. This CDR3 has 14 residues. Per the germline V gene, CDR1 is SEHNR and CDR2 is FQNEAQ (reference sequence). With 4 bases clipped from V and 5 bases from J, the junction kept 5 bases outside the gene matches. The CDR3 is CASSSHRGRNTIYF. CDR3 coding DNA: TGTGCCAGCAGCTCCCACAGGGGTAGAAACACCATATATTTT. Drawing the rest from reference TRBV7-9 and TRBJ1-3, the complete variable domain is DTGVSQNPRHKITKRGQNVTFRCDPISEHNRLYWYRQTLGQGPEFLTYFQNEAQLEKSRLLSDRFSAERPKGSFSTLEIQRTEQGDSAMYLCASSSHRGRNTIYFGEGSWLTVV.

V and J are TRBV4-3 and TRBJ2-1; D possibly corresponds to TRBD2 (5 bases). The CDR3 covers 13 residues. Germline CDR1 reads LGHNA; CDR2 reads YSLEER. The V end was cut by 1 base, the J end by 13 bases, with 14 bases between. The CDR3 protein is CASSQGRLPQQFF. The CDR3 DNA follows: TGCGCCAGCAGCCAAGGTAGACTACCGCAACAGTTCTTC.

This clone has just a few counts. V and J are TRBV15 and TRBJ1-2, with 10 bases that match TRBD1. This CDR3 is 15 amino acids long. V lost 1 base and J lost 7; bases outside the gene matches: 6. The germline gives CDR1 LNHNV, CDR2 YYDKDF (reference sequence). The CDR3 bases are TGTGCCACCAGCAGAGTTAGACAGGGGGCCTCTGGCTACACCTTC. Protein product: CATSRVRQGASGYTF.

The CDR3 bases are TGCGCCAGCAGCCAAGTTAAAGGCGGGGAGTACGAGCAGTACTTC. Amino acids: CASSQVKGGEYEQYF. The rearrangement links TRBV4-3 to TRBJ2-7, with D possibly being TRBD2 (6 bases). The CDR3 sequence is 15 residues long. In germline, CDR1 is LGHNA, CDR2 YSLEER. V gave up 1 base and J gave up 4 bases, with 14 bases separating them.

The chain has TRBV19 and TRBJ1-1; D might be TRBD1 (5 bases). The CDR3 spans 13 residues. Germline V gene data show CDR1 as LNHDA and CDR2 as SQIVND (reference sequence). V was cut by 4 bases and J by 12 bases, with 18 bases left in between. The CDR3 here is CASSTYDRPDTFF. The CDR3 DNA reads TGTGCCAGTAGTACCTACGACAGACCCGATACTTTCTTT.

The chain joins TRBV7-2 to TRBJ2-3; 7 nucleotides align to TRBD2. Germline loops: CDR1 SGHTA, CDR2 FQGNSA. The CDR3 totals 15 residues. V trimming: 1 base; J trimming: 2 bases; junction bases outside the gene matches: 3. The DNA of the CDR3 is TGTGCCAGCAGCTTAGGGGGGGGGTACACAGATACGCAGTATTTT. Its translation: CASSLGGGYTDTQYF.

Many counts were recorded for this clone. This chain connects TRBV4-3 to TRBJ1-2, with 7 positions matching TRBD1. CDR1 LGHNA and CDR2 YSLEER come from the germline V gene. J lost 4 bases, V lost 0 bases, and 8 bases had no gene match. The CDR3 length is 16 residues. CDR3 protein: CASSQDVFDRAYGYTF. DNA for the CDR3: TGCGCCAGCAGCCAAGATGTGTTTGACAGGGCCTATGGCTACACCTTC.

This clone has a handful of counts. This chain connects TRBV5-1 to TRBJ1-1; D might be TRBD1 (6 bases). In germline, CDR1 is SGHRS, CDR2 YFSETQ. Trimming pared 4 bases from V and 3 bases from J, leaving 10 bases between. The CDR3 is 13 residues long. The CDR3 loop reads CASSTTGYTEAFF. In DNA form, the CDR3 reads TGCGCCAGCAGCACTACAGGGTACACTGAAGCTTTCTTT.

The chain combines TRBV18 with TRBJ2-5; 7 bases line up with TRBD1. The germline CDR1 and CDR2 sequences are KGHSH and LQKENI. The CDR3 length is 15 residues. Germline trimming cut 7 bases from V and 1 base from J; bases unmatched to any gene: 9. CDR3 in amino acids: CASLPDRATQETQYF. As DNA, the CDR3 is TGTGCCAGCTTACCCGACAGGGCAACCCAAGAGACCCAGTACTTC.

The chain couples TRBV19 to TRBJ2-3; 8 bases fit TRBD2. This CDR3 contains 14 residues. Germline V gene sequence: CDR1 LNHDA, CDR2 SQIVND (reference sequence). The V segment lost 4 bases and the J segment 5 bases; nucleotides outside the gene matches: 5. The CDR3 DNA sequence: TGTGCCAGTAGTAAGAGCCTAGCGGGAGATACGCAGTATTTT. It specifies CASSKSLAGDTQYF.

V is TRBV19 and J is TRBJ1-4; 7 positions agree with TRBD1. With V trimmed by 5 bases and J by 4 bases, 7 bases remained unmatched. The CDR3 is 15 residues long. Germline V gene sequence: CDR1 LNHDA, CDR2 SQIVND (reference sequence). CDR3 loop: CASSSGTAINEKLFF. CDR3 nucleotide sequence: TGTGCCAGTAGTTCCGGGACAGCGATTAATGAAAAACTGTTTTTT.

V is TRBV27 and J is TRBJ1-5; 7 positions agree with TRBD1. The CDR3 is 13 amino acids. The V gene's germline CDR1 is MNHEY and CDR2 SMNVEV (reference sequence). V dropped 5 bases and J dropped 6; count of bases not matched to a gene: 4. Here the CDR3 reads CASSRQGTQPQHF. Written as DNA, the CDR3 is TGTGCCAGCAGTAGACAGGGCACTCAGCCCCAGCATTTT.

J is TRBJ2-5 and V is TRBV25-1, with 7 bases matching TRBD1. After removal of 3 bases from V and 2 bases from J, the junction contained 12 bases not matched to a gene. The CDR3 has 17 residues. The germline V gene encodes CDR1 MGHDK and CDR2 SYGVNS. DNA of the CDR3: TGTGCCAGCAGTGAGCCCGCTGGGACAGCCTTACAAGAGACCCAGTACTTC. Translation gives CASSEPAGTALQETQYF.

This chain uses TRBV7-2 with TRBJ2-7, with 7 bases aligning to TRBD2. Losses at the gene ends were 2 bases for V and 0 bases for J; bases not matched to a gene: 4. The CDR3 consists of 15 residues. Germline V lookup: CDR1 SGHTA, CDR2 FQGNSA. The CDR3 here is CASSLLGGSSYEQYF. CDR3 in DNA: TGTGCCAGCAGCTTACTTGGCGGGAGCTCCTACGAGCAGTACTTC.

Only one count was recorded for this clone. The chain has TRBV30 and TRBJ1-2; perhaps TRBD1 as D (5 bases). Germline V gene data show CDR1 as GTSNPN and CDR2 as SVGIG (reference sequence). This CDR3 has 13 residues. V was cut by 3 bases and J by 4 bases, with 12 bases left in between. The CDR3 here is CAWRPGSSYGYTF. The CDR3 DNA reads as TGTGCCTGGAGGCCAGGGTCTAGCTATGGCTACACCTTC.

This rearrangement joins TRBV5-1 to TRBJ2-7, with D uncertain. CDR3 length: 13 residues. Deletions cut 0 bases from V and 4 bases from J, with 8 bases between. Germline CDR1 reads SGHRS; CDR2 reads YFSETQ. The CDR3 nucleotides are TGCGCCAGCAGCTTGGGACTGCTTTACGAGCAGTACTTC. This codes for CASSLGLLYEQYF.

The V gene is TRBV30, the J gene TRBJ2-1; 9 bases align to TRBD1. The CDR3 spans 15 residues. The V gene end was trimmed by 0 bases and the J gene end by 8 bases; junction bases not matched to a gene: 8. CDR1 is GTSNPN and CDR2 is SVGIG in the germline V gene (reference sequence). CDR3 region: CAWSVGTGSFDEQFF. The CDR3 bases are TGTGCCTGGAGTGTCGGGACAGGGAGTTTCGATGAGCAGTTCTTC.

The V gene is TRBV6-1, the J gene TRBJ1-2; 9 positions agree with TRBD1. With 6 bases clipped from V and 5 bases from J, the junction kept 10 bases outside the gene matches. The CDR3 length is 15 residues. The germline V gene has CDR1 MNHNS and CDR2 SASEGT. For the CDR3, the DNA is TGTGCCAGCAGAACAGGGGGCTGGGTGGGGTATGGCTACACCTTC. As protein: CASRTGGWVGYGYTF.

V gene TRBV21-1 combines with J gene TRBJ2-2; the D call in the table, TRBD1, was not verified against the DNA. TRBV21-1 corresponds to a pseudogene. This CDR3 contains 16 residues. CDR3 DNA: TGTGCCAGCAGCAAAAAGGACAGGGAAACGTCCGGGGAGCTGTTTTTT. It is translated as CASSKKDRETSGELFF.

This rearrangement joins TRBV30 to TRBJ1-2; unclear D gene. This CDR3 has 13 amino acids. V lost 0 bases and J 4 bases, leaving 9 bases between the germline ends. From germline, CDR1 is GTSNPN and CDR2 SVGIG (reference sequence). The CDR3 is CAWSVSNSYGYTF. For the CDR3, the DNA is TGTGCCTGGAGTGTATCTAACAGCTATGGCTACACCTTC. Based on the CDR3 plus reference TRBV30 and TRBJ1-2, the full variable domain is SQTIHQWPATLVQPVGSPLSLECTVEGTSNPNLYWYRQAAGRGLQLLFYSVGIGQISSEVPQNLSASRPQDRQFILSSKKLLLSDSGFYLCAWSVSNSYGYTFGSGTRLTVV.

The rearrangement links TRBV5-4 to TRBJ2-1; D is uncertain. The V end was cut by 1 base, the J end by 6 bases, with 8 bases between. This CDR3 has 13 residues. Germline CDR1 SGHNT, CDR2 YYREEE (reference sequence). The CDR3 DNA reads TGTGCCAGCAGCTTGCTAGTTTCCAATGAGCAGTTCTTC. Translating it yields CASSLLVSNEQFF.

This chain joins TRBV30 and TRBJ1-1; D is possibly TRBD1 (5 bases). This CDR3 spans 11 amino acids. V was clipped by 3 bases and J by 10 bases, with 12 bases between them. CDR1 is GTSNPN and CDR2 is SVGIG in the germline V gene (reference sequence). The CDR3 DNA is TGTGCCTGGAGCCAGGGATTTGGAGCTTTCTTT. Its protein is CAWSQGFGAFF.

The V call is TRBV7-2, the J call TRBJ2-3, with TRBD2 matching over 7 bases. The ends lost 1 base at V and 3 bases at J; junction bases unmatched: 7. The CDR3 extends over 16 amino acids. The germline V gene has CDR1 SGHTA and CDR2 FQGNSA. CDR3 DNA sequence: TGTGCCAGCAGCTTAGTAAGCGGGACGGCTACAGATACGCAGTATTTT. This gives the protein CASSLVSGTATDTQYF.

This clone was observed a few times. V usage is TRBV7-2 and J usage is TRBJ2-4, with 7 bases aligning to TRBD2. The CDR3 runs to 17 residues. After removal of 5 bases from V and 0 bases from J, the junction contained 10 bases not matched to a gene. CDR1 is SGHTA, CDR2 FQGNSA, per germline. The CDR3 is CASSHGAGERAKNIQYF. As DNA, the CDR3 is TGTGCCAGCAGCCATGGGGCGGGGGAGAGAGCCAAAAACATTCAGTACTTC.

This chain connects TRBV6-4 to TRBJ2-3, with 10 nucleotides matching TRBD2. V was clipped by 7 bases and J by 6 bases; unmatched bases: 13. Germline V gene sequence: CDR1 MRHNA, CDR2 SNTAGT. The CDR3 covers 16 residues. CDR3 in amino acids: CASTATSGDPGDTQYF. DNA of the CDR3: TGTGCCAGCACCGCTACTAGCGGGGACCCCGGCGATACGCAGTATTTT.